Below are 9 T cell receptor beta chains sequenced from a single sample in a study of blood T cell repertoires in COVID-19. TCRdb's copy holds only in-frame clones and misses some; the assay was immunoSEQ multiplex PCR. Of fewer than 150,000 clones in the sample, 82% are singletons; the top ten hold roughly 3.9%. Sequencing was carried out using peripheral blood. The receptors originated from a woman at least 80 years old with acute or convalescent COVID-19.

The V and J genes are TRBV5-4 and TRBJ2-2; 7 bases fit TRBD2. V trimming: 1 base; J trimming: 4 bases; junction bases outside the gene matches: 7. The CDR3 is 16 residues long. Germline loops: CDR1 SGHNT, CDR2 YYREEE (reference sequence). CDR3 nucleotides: TGTGCCAGCAGCTTGAGTGAGGGAGGGCCCACCGGGGAGCTGTTTTTT. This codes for CASSLSEGGPTGELFF.

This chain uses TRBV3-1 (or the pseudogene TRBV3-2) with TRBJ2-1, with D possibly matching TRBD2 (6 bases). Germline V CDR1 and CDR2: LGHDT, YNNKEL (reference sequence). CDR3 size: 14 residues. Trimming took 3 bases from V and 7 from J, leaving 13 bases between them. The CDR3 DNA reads TGTGCCAGCAGCCAGGCAGAGCGGGCAAATGAGCAGTTCTTC. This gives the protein CASSQAERANEQFF.

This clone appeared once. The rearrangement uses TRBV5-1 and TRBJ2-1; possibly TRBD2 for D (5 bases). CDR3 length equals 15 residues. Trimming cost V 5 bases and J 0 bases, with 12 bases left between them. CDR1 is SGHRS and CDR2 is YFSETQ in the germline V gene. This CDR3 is CASRPSGSSYNEQFF. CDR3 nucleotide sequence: TGCGCCAGCAGACCCAGCGGAAGCTCCTACAATGAGCAGTTCTTC.

The CDR3 region is CASSQVPSRGRGHEQYF. Here the CDR3 DNA reads TGTGCCAGCAGCCAAGTCCCGTCGCGGGGGCGTGGACACGAGCAGTACTTC. V is TRBV4-2 and J is TRBJ2-7; maybe TRBD2 (7 bases). The CDR3 length is 17 residues. Germline CDR1 LGHNA, CDR2 YNFKEQ. V lost 1 base, J lost 5 bases, and 21 bases lay in between.

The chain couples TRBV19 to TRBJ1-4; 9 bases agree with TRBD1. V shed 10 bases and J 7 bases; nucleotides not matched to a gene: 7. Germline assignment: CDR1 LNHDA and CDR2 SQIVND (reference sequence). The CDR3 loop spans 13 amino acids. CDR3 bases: TGTGCCACCTCCGGGACAGGGACTGAAAAACTGTTTTTT. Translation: CATSGTGTEKLFF.

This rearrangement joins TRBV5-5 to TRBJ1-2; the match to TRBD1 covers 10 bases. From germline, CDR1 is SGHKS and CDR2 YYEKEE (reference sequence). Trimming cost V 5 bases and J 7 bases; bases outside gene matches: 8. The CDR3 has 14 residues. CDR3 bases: TGTGCCAGCAGTACACAGACAGGGGGCTTTGGCTACACCTTC. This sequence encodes CASSTQTGGFGYTF.

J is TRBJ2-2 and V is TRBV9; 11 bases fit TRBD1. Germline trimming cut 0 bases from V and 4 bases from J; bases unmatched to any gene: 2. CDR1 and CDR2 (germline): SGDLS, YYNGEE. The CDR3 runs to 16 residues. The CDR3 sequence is CASSVAGTGGTGELFF. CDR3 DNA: TGTGCCAGCAGCGTAGCGGGGACAGGGGGCACCGGGGAGCTGTTTTTT.

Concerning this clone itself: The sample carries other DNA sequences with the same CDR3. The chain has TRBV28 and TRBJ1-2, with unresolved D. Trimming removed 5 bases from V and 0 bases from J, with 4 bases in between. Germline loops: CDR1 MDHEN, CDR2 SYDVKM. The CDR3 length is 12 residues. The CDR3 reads CASSPTNYGYTF. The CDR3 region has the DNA TGTGCCAGCAGTCCTACTAACTATGGCTACACCTTC.

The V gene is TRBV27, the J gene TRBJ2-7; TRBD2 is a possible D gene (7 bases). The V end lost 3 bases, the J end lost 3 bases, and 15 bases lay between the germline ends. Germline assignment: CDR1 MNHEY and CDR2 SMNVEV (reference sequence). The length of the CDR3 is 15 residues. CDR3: CASSFGAGAGYEQYF. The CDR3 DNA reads TGTGCCAGCAGTTTCGGGGCGGGGGCTGGCTACGAGCAGTACTTC.